The source of this T cell receptor beta chain is a study of control samples from healthy donors and cancer patients. This CDR3 has 11 amino acids. The germline V gene has CDR1 MGHDK and CDR2 SYGVNS. Generated by immunoSEQ multiplex PCR, the TCRdb table keeps only in-frame clones and is missing some. The sample includes more than 85,000 clones, around 89% of them seen just once. Concerning this clone: Compared with germline, one end of the junction differs, possibly owing to a read error.

The sample was blood. The chain links TRBV25-1 to TRBJ2-3; D could derive from TRBD1 or TRBD2 (6 bases each). This clonotype originated in a woman between 45 and 65 years old in good health. The CDR3 region is CASSEYQGTHF. The CDR3 DNA is TGTGCCAGCAGTGAATATCAGGGGACTCATTTT.